Below are 4 T cell receptor beta chains sequenced from a single sample in a study of blood T cell repertoires in COVID-19. Profiling relied on immunoSEQ multiplex PCR, and the TCRdb table lists in-frame clones only, not all of them. The top ten hold under 35% of the sample, which has roughly 34,000 clones, 70% to 80% seen once. The sequenced sample was peripheral blood. Source of these receptors: a man older than 75 with acute or convalescent COVID-19.

This clone was seen a single time. V and J are TRBV24-1 and TRBJ2-3; D perhaps matches TRBD2 (5 bases). V dropped 6 bases and J dropped 1 base, with 13 bases sitting between them. The CDR3 is made up of 15 amino acids. Germline V gives CDR1 KGHDR, CDR2 SFDVKD. CDR3 loop: CATSPSRAGTDTQYF. As DNA, the CDR3 is TGTGCCACCAGTCCGTCGCGGGCCGGCACAGATACGCAGTATTTT.

The CDR3, as DNA: TGTGCCAGCAGCGGGGACTGGGCCGGGGAGCTGTTTTTT. Residues: CASSGDWAGELFF. The chain has TRBV7-8 and TRBJ2-2; D possibly corresponds to TRBD2 (6 bases). The germline V gene encodes CDR1 SGHVS and CDR2 FQNEAQ. Trimming pared 5 bases from V and 6 bases from J, leaving 10 bases between. This CDR3 has 13 amino acids.

This clone was picked up one time. V is TRBV4-2 and J is TRBJ2-7, with D perhaps matching TRBD2 (5 bases). The V and J ends lost 4 bases and 0 bases respectively, with 16 bases between them. The CDR3 contains 16 residues. Germline loops: CDR1 LGHNA, CDR2 YNFKEQ. This CDR3 reads CASSRSRTSASYEQYF. CDR3 coding DNA: TGTGCCAGCAGCCGTTCCCGGACTTCCGCCTCCTACGAGCAGTACTTC.

The rearrangement uses TRBV4-3 and TRBJ2-6; TRBD1 agrees at 7 bases. This CDR3 has 17 residues. Per germline, CDR1 LGHNA and CDR2 YSLEER. Germline trimming cut 1 base from V and 0 bases from J; bases unmatched to any gene: 3. This CDR3 is CASSQVGTASGANVLTF. In DNA form, the CDR3 reads TGCGCCAGCAGCCAAGTTGGGACAGCCTCTGGGGCCAACGTCCTGACTTTC.